The 17 T cell receptor beta chains below were found in one sample sequenced in a study of blood T cells in healthy people across ages. A second about 6 to 11 cycle PCR used barcoded and J-beta primers. MiXCR was run by TCRdb on the 5' RACE reads, yielding one entry per CDR3 protein. The data show some 710,000 distinct CDR3 sequences, about 20% seen once. The sequenced sample was blood. These receptors were collected from a man in his sixties or seventies in good health.

The chain joins TRBV7-8 to TRBJ1-4; D perhaps matches TRBD1 (5 bases). The CDR3 runs to 17 residues. CDR1 is SGHVS and CDR2 is FQNEAQ in the germline V gene. Trimming took 3 bases from V and 13 from J, leaving 27 bases between them. The CDR3 coding sequence is TGTGCCAGCAGCTTTTACGCAGGGAGTTTAACTAATGAAGGACTGTTTTTT. The encoded protein is CASSFYAGSLTNEGLFF. Together with reference TRBV7-8 and TRBJ1-4, the CDR3 gives the full variable domain: GAGVSQSPRYKVAKRGQDVALRCDPISGHVSLFWYQQALGQGPEFLTYFQNEAQLDKSGLPSDRFFAERPEGSVSTLKIQRTQQEDSAVYLCASSFYAGSLTNEGLFFGSGTQLSVL.

In this sample, this clonotype turned up a few times. The rearrangement uses TRBV4-1 and TRBJ2-7; possibly TRBD1 or TRBD2 for D (5 bases each). CDR1 and CDR2 (germline): MGHRA, YSYEKL. The CDR3 is made up of 14 amino acids. V was shortened by 0 bases and J by 1 base, with 7 bases between the two germline ends. The CDR3 DNA reads TGCGCCAGCAGCCAAGAGGGACGATCCTACGAGCAGTACTTC. Amino acids: CASSQEGRSYEQYF.

V is TRBV5-1 and J is TRBJ2-7; D may match TRBD1 or TRBD2 (5 bases each). The germline V gene encodes CDR1 SGHRS and CDR2 YFSETQ. Trimming pared 0 bases from V and 4 bases from J, leaving 26 bases between. The CDR3 has 19 amino acids. The CDR3 is CASSLGRIPPGPRLYEQYF. The CDR3 DNA is TGCGCCAGCAGCTTGGGGCGAATTCCACCGGGACCTCGCCTATACGAGCAGTACTTC.

This chain connects TRBV7-2 to TRBJ2-4, with 10 bases fitting TRBD1. The trim removed 4 bases at V and 0 bases at J, leaving 3 bases unmatched. The CDR3 loop spans 16 amino acids. Germline CDR1 reads SGHTA; CDR2 reads FQGNSA. The CDR3 is CASSWTGGLAKNIQYF. CDR3 coding DNA: TGTGCCAGCAGCTGGACAGGGGGGTTAGCCAAAAACATTCAGTACTTC.

V usage is TRBV5-1 and J usage is TRBJ2-2; 7 bases are shared with TRBD1. The CDR3 runs to 15 residues. The germline V gene encodes CDR1 SGHRS and CDR2 YFSETQ. V trimming: 4 bases; J trimming: 4 bases; junction bases outside the gene matches: 7. CDR3 DNA: TGCGCCAGCAGCAGACAGACAGGGCCCACCGGGGAGCTGTTTTTT. This encodes CASSRQTGPTGELFF.

About this clonotype: Its ends do not fully match the called genes, so a read error is possible. The CDR3 nucleotides are TGCAGCGTCCGGACTAGCCCCAACAATGAGCGGTTCTTC. Amino acid sequence: CSVRTSPNNERFF. The V call is TRBV29-1, the J call TRBJ2-1; 8 nucleotides align to TRBD2. The CDR3 has 13 residues. Looked up from germline, CDR1 is SQVTM and CDR2 is ANQGSEA.

This chain links TRBV28 with TRBJ2-2; D is uncertain. This CDR3 spans 14 amino acids. V was pared by 6 bases and J by 0 bases, with 8 bases between. The germline gives CDR1 MDHEN, CDR2 SYDVKM. CDR3 in DNA: TGTGCCAGCAGCCCCCACACGAACACCGGGGAGCTGTTTTTT. The encoded protein is CASSPHTNTGELFF.

This clonotype was found a few times. The rearrangement joins TRBV27 to TRBJ2-1, with a possible D match to TRBD2 (6 bases). Germline CDR1 and CDR2: MNHEY and SMNVEV (reference sequence). V gave up 3 bases and J gave up 1 base, with 19 bases separating them. This CDR3 is built from 18 residues. The CDR3 region has the DNA TGTGCCAGCAGTTTTGGGGCCGGGAGAAGGAGTTCCTACAATGAGCAGTTCTTC. It is translated as CASSFGAGRRSSYNEQFF.

The chain carries TRBV2 and TRBJ1-1; D gene uncertain. Between the trimmed V and J ends, which lost 1 base and 0 bases, there was a span of 9 bases. The CDR3 loop spans 15 amino acids. Germline lookup yields CDR1 SNHLY and CDR2 FYNNEI. This chain's CDR3 is CASSEGPTVNTEAFF. CDR3 coding DNA: TGTGCCAGCAGTGAAGGGCCAACGGTGAACACTGAAGCTTTCTTT.

This clonotype has just a few counts. Here the CDR3 DNA reads TGCAGTGCCGAGCTCGGGACTAGCGGGAGGAATGAGCAGTTCTTC. Residues: CSAELGTSGRNEQFF. The gene calls are TRBV20-1 and TRBJ2-1, with 15 bases fitting TRBD2. Trimming cost V 6 bases and J 7 bases; bases outside gene matches: 7. Germline V gene lookup returns CDR1 DFQATT and CDR2 SNEGSKA (reference sequence). The CDR3 covers 15 residues.

The chain couples TRBV20-1 to TRBJ2-5, with D tentatively TRBD2 (5 bases). CDR3 length: 16 amino acids. Trimming removed 1 base at V and 5 bases at J, with 20 bases between. The germline gives CDR1 DFQATT, CDR2 SNEGSKA (reference sequence). The CDR3 region has the DNA TGCAGTGCTAGAGCCCCTTTAATTCCTAGAGGGGAGACCCAGTACTTC. It translates to CSARAPLIPRGETQYF.

Regarding this clonotype: At one boundary the junction diverges from the germline segment, which might be a read error. V and J are TRBV6-5 and TRBJ2-5; D not resolved. Gene TRBJ2-1 matches the end of the DNA better, so the J call may be wrong. Germline V gene data show CDR1 as MNHEY and CDR2 as SVGAGI. CDR3 length: 14 residues. CDR3 DNA: TGTACCAGCAGTCGTGATGGGCCTAACAATGAGCAGTTCTTC. Protein product: CTSSRDGPNNEQFF.

This clonotype was counted a few times. The CDR3 reads CSARKARGSKNIQYF. The CDR3, as DNA: TGCAGTGCTCGAAAAGCGAGGGGTTCCAAAAACATTCAGTACTTC. The rearrangement uses TRBV20-1 and TRBJ2-4; D tentatively fits TRBD1 or TRBD2 (5 bases each). CDR1 is DFQATT, CDR2 SNEGSKA, per germline (reference sequence). V was shortened by 5 bases and J by 2 bases, with 16 bases between the two germline ends. The CDR3 has 15 residues.

This clonotype was seen only a few times. The chain combines TRBV6-2 or TRBV6-3 with TRBJ2-5; 7 bases agree with TRBD1. The J call could be wrong; TRBJ2-7 is a better fit for the DNA end. The CDR3 spans 14 residues. Germline lookup yields CDR1 MNHEY and CDR2 SVGEGT. CDR3 amino acids: CASSWGQPSLEQYV. For the CDR3, the DNA is TGTGCCAGCAGCTGGGGACAGCCTTCCCTCGAGCAGTACGTC.

The chain uses TRBV14 and TRBJ2-5; 9 bases fit TRBD2. The J call may be mistaken, given a closer DNA end match to TRBJ2-7. The CDR3 runs to 15 residues. The germline V gene encodes CDR1 SGHDN and CDR2 FVKESK. The CDR3: CASSQGSGRSSEQYV. In nucleotides, the CDR3 is TGTGCCAGCAGCCAAGGTAGCGGGAGAAGTAGCGAGCAGTACGTC.

The V and J genes are TRBV18 and TRBJ2-4, with D perhaps TRBD2 (5 bases). V lost 4 bases to trimming and J lost 0 bases, with 13 bases between them. In germline, CDR1 is KGHSH, CDR2 LQKENI. This CDR3 has 16 amino acids. CDR3 nucleotides: TGTGCCAGCTCACAAGGACTGGATCTAGCCAAAAACATTCAGTACTTC. Residues: CASSQGLDLAKNIQYF.

V gene TRBV5-1 combines with J gene TRBJ1-2; weak D call: TRBD1 (6 bases). The V end lost 6 bases, the J end lost 4 bases, and 16 bases lay between the germline ends. This CDR3 comprises 14 residues. CDR1 is SGHRS and CDR2 is YFSETQ in the germline V gene. The CDR3 nucleotides are TGCGCCAGCACTGAAGGGGGTGGGTCCTATGGCTACACCTTC. Translating gives CASTEGGGSYGYTF.